A single sample gave rise to the 5 T cell receptor beta chains below, sequenced in a study of T cell repertoires in cytomegalovirus infection. TCRdb ran MiXCR on the reads and lists one entry per CDR3 protein. The table includes around 270,000 distinct CDR3 sequences, roughly 10% detected once. Material: PBMCs. The receptors were gathered from a human donor in good health (CMV status not recorded). Some clones in this sample may be carry-over from other donors' samples.

This clonotype was recorded at least ten times. The V and J genes are TRBV5-6 and TRBJ2-1, with 10 bases that match TRBD2. The J segment lost 6 bases and the V segment lost 4 bases, leaving 10 bases of the junction unmatched. Germline V gene lookup returns CDR1 SGHDT and CDR2 YYEEEE. The CDR3 consists of 16 residues. CDR3 sequence reads: CASSRRTSGGPNEQFF. CDR3 bases: TGTGCCAGCAGCCGACGGACTAGCGGAGGTCCCAATGAGCAGTTCTTC.

This clonotype was counted at least ten times. The genes are TRBV28 and TRBJ1-1; 8 bases match TRBD1. From germline, CDR1 is MDHEN and CDR2 SYDVKM. The CDR3 contains 15 residues. With V trimmed by 3 bases and J by 3 bases, 6 bases remained unmatched. The CDR3 DNA sequence: TGTGCCAGCAGTTTGCGGACAGGGAGGGACACTGAAGCTTTCTTT. Its protein product is CASSLRTGRDTEAFF.

This clonotype has at least ten counts. The chain carries TRBV7-2 and TRBJ1-3, with 9 bases fitting TRBD1. Losses at the gene ends were 3 bases for V and 3 bases for J; bases not matched to a gene: 9. Germline V lookup: CDR1 SGHTA, CDR2 FQGNSA. The CDR3 covers 17 residues. DNA for the CDR3: TGTGCCAGCAGCTTTTCGAGACAGGGGGTGTATGGAAACACCATATATTTT. This sequence encodes CASSFSRQGVYGNTIYF.

This clonotype occurred many times. The chain joins TRBV7-2 to TRBJ1-2, with 8 bases identical to TRBD1. CDR3 length equals 13 residues. Germline V CDR1 and CDR2: SGHTA, FQGNSA. Trimming at V came to 2 bases and at J to 6 bases, leaving 2 bases not matched to a gene. The CDR3 here is CASSLTGGNGYTF. CDR3 nucleotides: TGTGCCAGCAGCTTAACAGGGGGGAATGGCTACACCTTC.

V is TRBV5-3 and J is TRBJ2-1, with 8 bases aligning to TRBD1. TRBV5-3 falls under the ORF class, with uncertain function. V shed 1 base and J 1 base; nucleotides not matched to a gene: 7. The CDR3 is made up of 17 amino acids. The CDR3 bases are TGTGCCAGAAGCTTGCTTAGTGGGACAGGATCCTACAATGAGCAGTTCTTC. The encoded protein is CARSLLSGTGSYNEQFF.